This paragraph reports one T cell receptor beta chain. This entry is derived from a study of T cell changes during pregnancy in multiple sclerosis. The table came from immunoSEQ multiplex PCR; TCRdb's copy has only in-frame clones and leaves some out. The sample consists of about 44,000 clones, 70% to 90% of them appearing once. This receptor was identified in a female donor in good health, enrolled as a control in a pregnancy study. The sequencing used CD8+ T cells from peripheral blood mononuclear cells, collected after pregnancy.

In DNA, the CDR3 is TGTGCCAGCTCACCTCTGGCCCAAGAGACCCAGTACTTC. It codes for CASSPLAQETQYF. This sequence joins TRBV18 and TRBJ2-5; D not resolved. V was pared by 3 bases and J by 1 base, with 6 bases between. Per the germline V gene, CDR1 is KGHSH and CDR2 is LQKENI. The CDR3 spans 13 residues.